This is a list of T cell receptor beta chains from one sample in a study of breast tumors, draining lymph nodes, adjacent tissues. TCRdb passed the multiplex PCR reads through MiXCR, listing each CDR3 protein once. The sample lists about 140,000 distinct CDR3 sequences; more than 20% were seen once. Material for sequencing was axillary lymph node tissue. These TCRs come from a female donor with breast cancer. Some clones in this sample may be carry-over from other donors' samples. CDR3s include the opening cysteine and the closing phenylalanine or tryptophan. The order of the fields is clone size, V gene, J gene, D gene, CDR3 protein, CDR3 DNA. A D gene is named only where the DNA matches it firmly. Part of the rows lack a size; the others show once, few, many or a class for expanded clones.

abundance: many; v_gene: TRBV12-3/TRBV12-4; j_gene: TRBJ1-2; d_gene: TRBD1; CDR3aa: CASSSTGGGGYTF; CDR3nt: TGTGCCAGCAGTTCGACAGGGGGCGGAGGCTACACCTTC
abundance: many; v_gene: TRBV6-6; j_gene: TRBJ1-2; d_gene: -; CDR3aa: CASSKPSDILVGYTF; CDR3nt: TGTGCCAGCAGTAAACCCTCAGACATCTTGGTTGGCTACACCTTC
abundance: many; v_gene: TRBV20-1; j_gene: TRBJ2-5; d_gene: -; CDR3aa: CSARDSRTQYF; CDR3nt: TGCAGTGCTAGGGACAGTCGGACCCAGTACTTC
abundance: many; v_gene: TRBV19; j_gene: TRBJ2-7; d_gene: -; CDR3aa: CASSEGASRDYEQYF; CDR3nt: TGTGCCAGTAGCGAAGGCGCTAGTCGCGATTACGAGCAGTACTTC
abundance: -; v_gene: TRBV19; j_gene: TRBJ1-4; d_gene: -; CDR3aa: CASIASGEKLFF; CDR3nt: TGTGCCAGTATTGCATCGGGGGAAAAACTGTTTTTT
abundance: many; v_gene: TRBV7-8; j_gene: TRBJ2-2; d_gene: TRBD2; CDR3aa: CASGVVSGRSGGELFF; CDR3nt: TGTGCCAGCGGGGTGGTCAGCGGGAGATCCGGCGGGGAGCTGTTTTTT
abundance: many; v_gene: TRBV30; j_gene: TRBJ2-5; d_gene: TRBD1; CDR3aa: CAWRQGSETQYF; CDR3nt: TGTGCCTGGAGACAGGGGAGCGAGACCCAGTACTTC
abundance: many; v_gene: TRBV15; j_gene: TRBJ2-5; d_gene: -; CDR3aa: CATSRDRSPQETQYF; CDR3nt: TGTGCCACCAGCAGAGATAGGTCCCCGCAAGAGACCCAGTACTTC
abundance: -; v_gene: TRBV4-2; j_gene: TRBJ2-1; d_gene: -; CDR3aa: CASSQDQRAEQFF; CDR3nt: TGTGCCAGCAGCCAAGATCAAAGGGCTGAGCAGTTCTTC
abundance: few; v_gene: TRBV11-2; j_gene: TRBJ2-4; d_gene: -; CDR3aa: CASRRGEGIQYF; CDR3nt: TGTGCCAGCCGCAGGGGCGAGGGCATTCAGTACTTC
abundance: many; v_gene: TRBV9; j_gene: TRBJ2-2; d_gene: -; CDR3aa: CASSVLTDGELFF; CDR3nt: TGTGCCAGCAGCGTATTGACCGACGGGGAGCTGTTTTTT
abundance: many; v_gene: TRBV6-5; j_gene: TRBJ2-5; d_gene: -; CDR3aa: CASSTGLTQETQYF; CDR3nt: TGTGCCAGCAGCACCGGGCTAACTCAAGAGACCCAGTACTTC